Described below is a single T cell receptor (beta chain) sequence and its context. In its sample, this clonotype was seen many times. Its antigen is unknown. Qualities for individual bases were not recorded, and no much larger clone is one base off. Approximately 0.5 ug RNA was reverse transcribed with SuperScript III using primers against the alpha and beta constant regions. Separate alpha and beta chain libraries were generated by chain-specific third strand synthesis with multiplexing indices. The protocol used a single primer pair to amplify all rearrangements within a chain, which avoided primer bias, and attached molecular barcodes to each cDNA molecule. Purified cDNA was joined by T4 RNA Ligase 1 to a 5' RACE adapter carrying a random hexamer and the SP2 sequencing primer site. Second strand synthesis was performed with Phusion polymerase and primed from the SP2 site, and slow temperature ramps were applied to favor optimal annealing. Joined together, two random hexamer sequences that had both been added before amplification formed the 12-nucleotide barcode of each molecule. A brief initial PCR introduced P5 and P7 adapter elements together with a second index, and a roughly 20-cycle amplification PCR using P5s and P7 primers was subsequently performed. Libraries received around 29 PCR cycles in total, were quantified on a Qubit, sized on a Bioanalyzer, and diluted to around 4 nM. Sequencing of the normalized libraries was done on an Illumina MiSeq using 2 x 250 paired-end kits. Reverse transcription reactions underwent purification over MinElute columns, with elution into around 10 ul Tris-Cl. The adapter ligations were run for 23 hours at 16 degrees C, and AMPure XP beads at a 1:1 ratio were afterwards used to clean them. Per the source publication's procedure: Demultiplexed FASTQ files were processed with a modified Decombinator that output V, J, insert and barcode information. Sequences that shared a barcode but differed from the dominant sequence were treated as errors and discarded, and barcodes were clustered at Levenshtein distance 3 and counted to estimate the original cDNA molecules. The R packages ineq, vegan, igraph and RCytoscape were used for downstream analyses, together with IMGT nomenclature and CDR3 definitions. The authors computed V gene usage over distinct sequences and counted each TCR a single time to avoid skew from clonal expansion. Whenever two unique CDR3 amino acid sequences within a donor differed by a single Levenshtein edit, similarity networks linked them. Published HIV-specific CDR3s (approximately 90 alpha, 702 beta) and CMV-specific CDR3s (around 13 alpha, around 240 beta) were compiled and searched for in the repertoires. Lower sequence numbers were not the cause of the decreased diversity in patients, as random subsampling to size-matched repertoires showed. TCRdb ran its own pipeline on the public reads, namely fastp trimming at Q25 and MiXCR clone calling, and kept in-frame beta chains. Each record represents a unique CDR3 protein, reported with the most common genes and DNA among its rows. The V and J calls and clone size come from TCRdb's table, not from the authors' own analysis. This sample lists 17,000 or so distinct CDR3 sequences; 5% to 6.5% were detected once. The ten most abundant clones make up over 1.5% of the sample.

These data belong to a study of HIV-infected patients and healthy controls (dated by TCRdb to between 2013 and 2015). Some background on the complete study: Whether deep TCR repertoire sequencing of small blood samples from HIV patients could capture immune perturbation and reconstitution was tested in the study. Findings and caveats that apply to the study as a whole: The observed differences in diversity could not be explained by the slight differences in age and sex profiles between the study cohorts. A major limit on how widely the findings apply, in the view of the authors, was that only sixteen HIV-infected individuals were processed. Comparisons were complicated by unequal numbers of distinct sequences between patients and controls, and rare events from HIV-infected data were overweighted by size-matching. Compared with untreated HIV+ repertoires, healthy control repertoires had roughly threefold more distinct CDR3s and higher Shannon diversity. In HIV-infected patients, the apparent post-therapy recovery of the Gini index was not replicated in size-matched repertoire data. Alpha-chain CDR3s from MAIT cells appeared at high frequency in healthy controls but were severely depleted in HIV+ repertoires. HIV-infected repertoires showed significantly elevated mean Gini indices relative to controls, which possibly reflects oligoclonality. The dynamics of distinct T-cell subpopulations could not be separated, and sequencing depth was restricted, because whole blood was used. In the samples, alpha-beta chain pairing was left undetermined. HLA typing of donors was not performed in the study. Both the Jaccard index and the count of highly shared sequences showed that healthy controls shared more CDR3s between individuals than HIV+ patients did. During therapy, HIV-associated CDR3s significantly decreased in frequency, while CMV-associated CDR3s did not change significantly, though most became more frequent. Compared with controls, HIV-infected patients showed significantly different mean usage of eight alpha and eight beta V genes.

Taken from the germline V gene, the CDR1 and CDR2 loops are MNHEY and SVGAGI. V is clipped by 2 bases and J by 1 base, and the sequence between their germline boundaries is 7 bases long. The CDR3, from cysteine to phenylalanine, totals 14 residues. Just CDR3 DNA is preserved here, 42 bases in frame from base 1. Whole blood was used without cell fractionation, so all unsorted peripheral T cells were reflected in the repertoire. As controls, ten to eleven uninfected healthy donors were sampled, and four of those donors gave samples twice, about three months apart. For RNA extraction, roughly 2.5 ml of peripheral blood was drawn into Tempus tubes. Residual genomic DNA was removed with the TURBO-DNase kit and globin mRNA was depleted with GLOBINclear.

The sequence is built from TRBV6-5 and TRBJ2-3; the D gene identity is not certain. Sequencing was performed on blood. The receptor comes from an adult in good health. The CDR3 in this case is CASSYNSRTDTQYF. The nucleotides read TGTGCCAGCAGTTACAACAGCCGCACAGATACGCAGTATTTT.